Listed here are 21 T cell receptor beta chains from one sample, sequenced in a study of T-cell reconstitution after alpha-beta-depleted transplantation in children. Molecular barcoding with unique molecular identifiers was used for the TCRbeta library. TCRdb redid the calling of the PCR reads with MiXCR, one entry per CDR3 protein. The repertoire has hundreds of thousands of distinct CDR3 sequences, over 9.5% of them found once; the top ten carry 4%. The sample was PBMCs from the stem cell graft donor, taken from the stem cell graft. These receptors originate from a human donor who donated a stem cell graft to a child with acute myeloid leukemia.

J is TRBJ2-3 and V is TRBV5-1, with D tentatively TRBD1 or TRBD2 (5 bases each). This CDR3 has 15 residues. In germline, CDR1 is SGHRS, CDR2 YFSETQ. Trimming cost V 4 bases and J 2 bases, with 14 bases left between them. CDR3 nucleotides: TGCGCCAGCAGCAAAGGGACGGTGGACACAGATACGCAGTATTTT. Protein: CASSKGTVDTDTQYF.

The table lists this clonotype with many counts. The V call is TRBV5-1, the J call TRBJ2-7; TRBD1 aligns across 9 bases. The CDR3 is made up of 14 amino acids. Looked up from germline, CDR1 is SGHRS and CDR2 is YFSETQ. J was trimmed by 5 bases and V by 2 bases; bases with no gene match: 5. The CDR3 loop reads CASSLGTGRNEQYF. CDR3 in DNA: TGCGCCAGCAGCTTAGGGACAGGGCGGAACGAGCAGTACTTC. The whole variable domain, filled in from reference TRBV5-1 and TRBJ2-7, reads KAGVTQTPRYLIKTRGQQVTLSCSPISGHRSVSWYQQTPGQGLQFLFEYFSETQRNKGNFPGRFSGRQFSNSRSEMNVSTLELGDSALYLCASSLGTGRNEQYFGPGTRLTVT.

This clonotype was counted at least ten times. V and J are TRBV5-1 and TRBJ1-5; D may be TRBD1 (6 bases). The CDR3 length is 15 residues. V lost 1 base, J lost 6 bases, and 14 bases lay in between. Germline V gene data show CDR1 as SGHRS and CDR2 as YFSETQ. The CDR3 reads CASSLRSGEGQPQHF. For the CDR3, the DNA is TGCGCCAGCAGCTTGAGGTCAGGGGAGGGTCAGCCCCAGCATTTT.

This clonotype appeared a few times. The chain uses TRBV5-6 and TRBJ1-2; no firm D call. Germline CDR1 and CDR2: SGHDT and YYEEEE. V dropped 4 bases and J dropped 2 bases, with 3 bases sitting between them. The CDR3 extends over 11 amino acids. The CDR3 coding sequence is TGTGCCAGCAGCCAGAACTATGGCTACACCTTC. This encodes CASSQNYGYTF.

Only a few counts were recorded for this clonotype. The rearrangement links TRBV5-6 to TRBJ1-2; D perhaps matches TRBD1 (5 bases). The ends were cut back, 4 bases at V and 4 bases at J, with 14 bases in the middle. CDR1 is SGHDT and CDR2 is YYEEEE in the germline V gene. The CDR3 length is 14 residues. CDR3 loop: CASSLLWGGYGYTF. The CDR3 DNA is TGTGCCAGCAGCCTGCTATGGGGGGGCTATGGCTACACCTTC. Variable domain in full (rest from reference TRBV5-6 and TRBJ1-2): DAGVTQSPTHLIKTRGQQVTLRCSPKSGHDTVSWYQQALGQGPQFIFQYYEEEERQRGNFPDRFSGHQFPNYSSELNVNALLLGDSALYLCASSLLWGGYGYTFGSGTRLTVV.

V is TRBV7-9 and J is TRBJ2-1, with 7 bases identical to TRBD1. The CDR3 is made up of 15 amino acids. The junction had 6 bases not matched to a gene; V was cut back by 2 bases and J by 5 bases. Germline loops: CDR1 SEHNR, CDR2 FQNEAQ (reference sequence). Here the CDR3 reads CASSLTGTVDNEQFF. CDR3 DNA sequence: TGTGCCAGCAGCTTAACCGGGACAGTAGACAATGAGCAGTTCTTC.

This clonotype was counted ten times or more. The rearrangement uses TRBV6-5 and TRBJ2-2; maybe TRBD1 (6 bases). V lost 0 bases to trimming and J lost 5 bases, with 22 bases between them. CDR1 MNHEY and CDR2 SVGAGI come from the germline V gene. The CDR3 is 19 amino acids. The CDR3 DNA is TGTGCCAGCAGTTACTCGATTTCTTCAGGGGCGCGTAGAACCGGGGAGCTGTTTTTT. Translated, it gives CASSYSISSGARRTGELFF.

There are many counts of this clonotype. The rearrangement uses TRBV10-3 and TRBJ2-2, with 8 bases identical to TRBD2. The CDR3 extends over 16 amino acids. Trimming took 4 bases from V and 1 from J; bases not matched to a gene: 5. Germline-derived CDR1 and CDR2 are ENHRY and SYGVKD. The CDR3 protein is CAISVGSGGNTGELFF. DNA of the CDR3: TGTGCCATCAGTGTCGGAAGCGGGGGGAACACCGGGGAGCTGTTTTTT.

This clonotype was detected ten times or more. The CDR3 sequence is CASSQGLAVTGELFF. CDR3 DNA sequence: TGCGCCAGCAGCCAAGGGCTAGCGGTCACCGGGGAGCTGTTTTTT. The chain recombines TRBV4-3 with TRBJ2-2; 7 nucleotides align to TRBD2. This CDR3 contains 15 residues. Germline CDR1 LGHNA, CDR2 YSLEER. V gave up 1 base and J gave up 4 bases; unmatched junction bases: 3.

This clonotype was observed many times. V gene TRBV7-2 combines with J gene TRBJ1-4, with D unresolved. V shed 5 bases and J shed 0 bases, with 16 bases lying between them. The germline CDR1 and CDR2 sequences are SGHTA and FQGNSA. This CDR3 comprises 17 residues. CDR3 in DNA: TGTGCCAGCAGCCCCACCGGGCGGGTTGCAACTAATGAAAAACTGTTTTTT. It specifies CASSPTGRVATNEKLFF.

This clonotype was detected many times. The V call is TRBV20-1, the J call TRBJ1-1; D ambiguous. V shed 3 bases and J shed 5 bases, with 13 bases lying between them. The germline V gene has CDR1 DFQATT and CDR2 SNEGSKA (reference sequence). This CDR3 is 13 amino acids long. CDR3 loop: CSASFRIRTEAFF. The CDR3 region has the DNA TGCAGTGCTAGCTTCCGGATCAGGACTGAAGCTTTCTTT.

As for this clonotype: This likely comes from a read error, as the CDR3 has no conserved phenylalanine or tryptophan at its end. The CDR3 reads CSVVKGALREQYY. The CDR3 DNA follows: TGCAGCGTTGTCAAGGGGGCGCTTCGCGAGCAGTACTAC. The gene calls are TRBV29-1 and TRBJ2-7; TRBD1 agrees at 7 bases. From germline, CDR1 is SQVTM and CDR2 ANQGSEA. The CDR3 runs 13 residues. The trim removed 4 bases at V and 6 bases at J, leaving 9 bases unmatched.

The chain combines TRBV5-1 with TRBJ1-5; tentatively, D is TRBD1 (5 bases). Germline V CDR1 and CDR2: SGHRS, YFSETQ. The ends were cut back, 3 bases at V and 3 bases at J, with 7 bases in the middle. CDR3 length: 13 amino acids. CDR3 in amino acids: CASSWGINQPQHF. The CDR3 nucleotides read TGCGCCAGCAGCTGGGGGATCAATCAGCCCCAGCATTTT.

The chain recombines TRBV5-1 with TRBJ2-7, with TRBD1 matching over 9 bases. Germline lookup yields CDR1 SGHRS and CDR2 YFSETQ. V trimming: 1 base; J trimming: 3 bases; junction bases outside the gene matches: 11. The CDR3 extends over 17 amino acids. The CDR3, as DNA: TGCGCCAGCAGCTTGAGGGGACAGGGTATGAAGGGCTACGAGCAGTACTTC. It yields the protein CASSLRGQGMKGYEQYF.

This clonotype was seen a few times. The V gene is TRBV29-1, the J gene TRBJ2-3; no clear D. The V gene lost 2 bases and the J gene lost 4 bases, with 7 bases spanning the gap. This CDR3 has 12 amino acids. The V gene's germline CDR1 is SQVTM and CDR2 ANQGSEA. CDR3 sequence (DNA): TGCAGCGTTGAATCTGTGGCAGATACGCAGTATTTT. It yields the protein CSVESVADTQYF.

This chain connects TRBV3-1 to TRBJ1-2; D gene uncertain. The CDR3 is 14 amino acids. Trimming shortened V by 1 base and J by 4 bases, and 10 bases separated the two germline ends. Per the germline V gene, CDR1 is LGHDT and CDR2 is YNNKEL (reference sequence). The CDR3 DNA sequence: TGTGCCAGCAGCCAAGGGGAGGACCGCTATGGCTACACCTTC. Protein product: CASSQGEDRYGYTF.

This clonotype was counted a few times. The rearrangement joins TRBV7-2 to TRBJ2-1, with 9 bases lining up with TRBD1. Trimming took 5 bases from V and 6 from J; bases not matched to a gene: 11. Germline-derived CDR1 and CDR2 are SGHTA and FQGNSA. CDR3 size: 16 residues. CDR3 loop: CASSPRQGVYFNEQFF. The CDR3 DNA is TGTGCCAGCAGCCCGAGACAGGGGGTGTATTTCAATGAGCAGTTCTTC.

This clonotype turned up a few times. The chain links TRBV28 to TRBJ1-2; D may be TRBD1 (5 bases). The germline V gene has CDR1 MDHEN and CDR2 SYDVKM. The V end was cut by 3 bases, the J end by 0 bases, with 11 bases between. This CDR3 has 15 amino acids. The CDR3 DNA sequence: TGTGCCAGCAGTTTTTGGGGCAGAGCTAACTATGGCTACACCTTC. As protein: CASSFWGRANYGYTF.

This clonotype was picked up many times. V and J are TRBV5-1 and TRBJ2-1, with a weak D call TRBD2 (6 bases). The CDR3 has 15 amino acids. CDR1 is SGHRS, CDR2 YFSETQ, per germline. Deletions cut 0 bases from V and 7 bases from J, with 14 bases between. In DNA form, the CDR3 reads TGCGCCAGCAGCTTGGAGGCCACGGGAGCGAATGAGCAGTTCTTC. Translation: CASSLEATGANEQFF.

The chain employs TRBV14 and TRBJ2-2, with D possibly being TRBD1 (5 bases). This CDR3 comprises 15 residues. Trimming removed 4 bases at V and 2 bases at J, with 11 bases between. Germline lookup yields CDR1 SGHDN and CDR2 FVKESK. The DNA for the CDR3 is TGTGCCAGCAGCCCTACAGGAGTTAACACCGGGGAGCTGTTTTTT. Its protein is CASSPTGVNTGELFF.

This clonotype was detected a few times. V usage is TRBV2 and J usage is TRBJ2-2; D remains ambiguous. From germline, CDR1 is SNHLY and CDR2 FYNNEI. Trimming took off 3 bases at V and 4 bases at J, with 12 bases between the two ends. The CDR3 contains 15 residues. The CDR3 loop is CASSDAQRRTGELFF. The DNA of the CDR3 is TGTGCCAGCAGTGATGCACAGAGACGCACCGGGGAGCTGTTTTTT.